This entry is about one T cell receptor beta chain. This clonotype occurred a few times. Its antigen is unknown. No base qualities exist here, and no much larger clone lies one base off it. This specimen comes from a study of CD8 T cells in ankylosing spondylitis (dated by TCRdb to 2016 to 2017). Regarding the complete study: T cell receptor beta repertoires were profiled in healthy donors and ankylosing spondylitis patients so that disease-linked TCR variants could be found. The full study cohort was made up of about 25 ankylosing spondylitis patients and 95 to 130 healthy donors. Samples of peripheral blood were taken, and for ankylosing spondylitis patients, synovial fluid was collected as well. What the study reported, not specific to this receptor: Blood from ankylosing spondylitis patients appeared to be characterized by a TCR beta motif made up of seven or eight highly homologous amino acid variants. The disease-linked clones had a CD8+ phenotype and were found at relatively low frequencies in peripheral blood. Some of the motif variants had been reported before in the synovial fluid and blood of reactive arthritis patients, a finding that suggests common disease-initiation mechanisms. Significant enrichment of the disease-linked clones was reported in matched synovial fluid samples from ankylosing spondylitis patients.

The CDR3 goes from the cysteine to the phenylalanine over 15 residues. Left in the record is the CDR3 DNA by itself, 45 bases read in frame from the first base. Looking up the germline V gene yields CDR1 SGDLS and CDR2 YYNGEE. Deletion took 2 bases off V and 7 bases off J, with a span of 13 bases between the germline ends. TCRdb shows the sequencer as Illumina HiSeq 2500. Quantitative 5'-RACE with molecular barcodes was used to prepare TCR beta libraries. The paper's processing steps were these. To identify disease-linked TCR variants, a new computational method was used, one built on a probabilistic model of VDJ rearrangement. TCRdb's own reprocessing of the public reads used fastp at Q25 and MiXCR and kept productive beta chains. All rows with the same CDR3 protein become a single entry with the most common DNA and genes. TCRdb, rather than the study authors, made the V and J calls. In all, the sample holds about 800,000 distinct CDR3 sequences, and 12% of those were seen once. Roughly 0.51% of the sample is in the top ten clones.

The receptor comes from a male donor with ankylosing spondylitis. The specimen sequenced was blood, either unsorted or a sorted T cell fraction (not recorded which). The chain is made from TRBV9 and TRBJ1-6; too little of a D gene remains to name it. The CDR3 is CASSVRPDENSPLHF. The nucleotides read TGTGCCAGCAGCGTCCGGCCGGACGAGAATTCACCCCTCCACTTT.